Described below is a single T cell receptor (beta chain) sequence and its context. As yet, its antigen is unknown. This entry belongs to a study of T cell responses to AZD1222 COVID-19 vaccine. Study outcomes and limitations: Donors were chiefly white British, with a greater number of females, and clonal diversity was perhaps underestimated. Just a handful of AZD1222 recipients were seropositive at baseline. Repertoire sampling happened only post peak T cell response.

The V gene lost 9 bases and the J gene lost 0 bases, with 9 bases spanning the gap. This CDR3 region has 12 residues. CDR1 SGHNT and CDR2 YENEEA come from the germline V gene. Measured with immunoSEQ multiplex PCR; TCRdb has only the in-frame clones, and not every one. The repertoire holds tens of thousands of clones, with 88% as singletons. The sequencing here drew on peripheral blood, taken 28 days after the second AZD1222 dose. The TCR originated in an adult who received the AZD1222 COVID-19 vaccine. This chain connects TRBV11-3 to TRBJ2-7, with no clear D. The CDR3 DNA follows: TGTGCCAGAAGGACGGGCTCCTACGAGCAGTACTTC. It is translated as CARRTGSYEQYF.